Sequencing of this TCR beta chain was carried out in a study of T cells in Graves' hyperthyroidism and ophthalmopathy. Study-level results: Model-based prediction identified ophthalmopathy a median about 6 months prior to its onset.

Remarks on this clonotype: Its antigen is currently unknown.

CDR1 is SQVTM, CDR2 ANQGSEA, per germline. The junction had 5 bases not matched to a gene; V was cut back by 8 bases and J by 6 bases. The CDR3 covers 13 residues. RNA transcripts gave rise to amplified TCR beta CDR3 regions. First-round RT-PCR of the TCR CDR3 relied on the HTBI primer set. Each CDR3 protein is one row after TCRdb ran MiXCR on the multiplex PCR reads. This table has approximately 870,000 distinct CDR3 sequences, around 39% appearing once. The specimen was blood. The J gene is TRBJ1-4, the V gene TRBV29-1; 11 positions match TRBD1. This TCR derives from a man younger than 35 with Graves' hyperthyroidism. CDR3 sequence reads: CSQRDRGYEKLFF. DNA of the CDR3: TGCAGCCAGAGGGACAGGGGGTATGAAAAACTGTTTTTT. Full variable domain (remainder filled in from reference TRBV29-1 and TRBJ1-4): SAVISQKPSRDICQRGTSLTIQCQVDSQVTMMFWYRQQPGQSLTLIATANQGSEATYESGFVIDKFPISRPNLTFSTLTVSNMSPEDSSIYLCSQRDRGYEKLFFGSGTQLSVL.